The source of this T cell receptor (beta chain) is a study of OX40 agonist ivuxolimab in advanced cancers. Study context: Participants, 75% to 85% male, averaged roughly 59 years of age, ranging from roughly 20 to 79.

The method was immunoSEQ multiplex PCR; TCRdb's version includes in-frame clones alone and lacks a portion of them. The table has about 110,000 clones, around 93% seen once. Looked up from germline, CDR1 is MNHNS and CDR2 is SASEGT. The V and J ends lost 6 bases and 5 bases respectively, with 8 bases between them. There are 12 residues in the CDR3. The receptor comes from an adult with an advanced solid tumor such as melanoma, head and neck, liver or kidney cancer. The rearrangement joins TRBV6-1 to TRBJ1-5, with D unresolved. The sequencing used CD4+ or CD8+ T cells sorted from blood, collected in a trial of the OX40 agonist ivuxolimab. CDR3 DNA: TGTGCCAGCAGCCAGCCAGATCAGCCCCAGCATTTT. It encodes CASSQPDQPQHF.